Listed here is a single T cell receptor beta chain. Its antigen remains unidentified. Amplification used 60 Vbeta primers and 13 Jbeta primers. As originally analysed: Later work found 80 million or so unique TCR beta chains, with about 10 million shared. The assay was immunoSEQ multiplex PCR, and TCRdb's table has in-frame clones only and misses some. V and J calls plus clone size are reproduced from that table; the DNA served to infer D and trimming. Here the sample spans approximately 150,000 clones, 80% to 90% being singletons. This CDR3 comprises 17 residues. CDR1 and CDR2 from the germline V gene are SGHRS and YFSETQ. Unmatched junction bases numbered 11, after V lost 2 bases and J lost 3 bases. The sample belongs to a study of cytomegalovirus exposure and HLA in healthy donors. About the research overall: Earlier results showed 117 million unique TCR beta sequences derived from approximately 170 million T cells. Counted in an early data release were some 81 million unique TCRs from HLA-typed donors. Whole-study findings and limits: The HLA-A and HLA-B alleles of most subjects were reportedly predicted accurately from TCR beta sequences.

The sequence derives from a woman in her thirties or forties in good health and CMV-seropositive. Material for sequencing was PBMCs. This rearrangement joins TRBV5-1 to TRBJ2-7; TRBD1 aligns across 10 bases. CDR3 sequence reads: CASSLTWTGGMFYEQYF. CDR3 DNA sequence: TGCGCCAGCAGCTTAACGTGGACAGGGGGTATGTTCTACGAGCAGTACTTC.